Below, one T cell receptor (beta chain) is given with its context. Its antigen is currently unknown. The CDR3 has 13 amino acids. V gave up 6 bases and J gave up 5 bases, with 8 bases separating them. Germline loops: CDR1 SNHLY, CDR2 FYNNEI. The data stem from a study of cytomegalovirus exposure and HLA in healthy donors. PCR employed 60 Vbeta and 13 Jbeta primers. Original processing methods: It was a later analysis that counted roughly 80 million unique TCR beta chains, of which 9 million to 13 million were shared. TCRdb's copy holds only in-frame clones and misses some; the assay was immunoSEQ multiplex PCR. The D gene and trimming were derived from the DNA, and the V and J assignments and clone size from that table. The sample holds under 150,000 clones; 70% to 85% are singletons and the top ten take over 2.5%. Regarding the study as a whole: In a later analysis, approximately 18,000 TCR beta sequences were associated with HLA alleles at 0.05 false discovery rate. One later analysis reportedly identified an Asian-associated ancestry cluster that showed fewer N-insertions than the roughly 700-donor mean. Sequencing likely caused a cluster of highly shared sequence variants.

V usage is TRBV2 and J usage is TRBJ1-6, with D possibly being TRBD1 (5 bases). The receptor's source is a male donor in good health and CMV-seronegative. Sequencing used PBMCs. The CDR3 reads CASRGQNNSPLHF. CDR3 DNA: TGTGCCAGCAGGGGGCAGAATAATTCACCCCTCCACTTT. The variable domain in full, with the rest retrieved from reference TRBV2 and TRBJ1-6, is EPEVTQTPSHQVTQMGQEVILRCVPISNHLYFYWYRQILGQKVEFLVSFYNNEISEKSEIFDDQFSVERPDGSNFTLKIRSTKLEDSAMYFCASRGQNNSPLHFGNGTRLTVT.